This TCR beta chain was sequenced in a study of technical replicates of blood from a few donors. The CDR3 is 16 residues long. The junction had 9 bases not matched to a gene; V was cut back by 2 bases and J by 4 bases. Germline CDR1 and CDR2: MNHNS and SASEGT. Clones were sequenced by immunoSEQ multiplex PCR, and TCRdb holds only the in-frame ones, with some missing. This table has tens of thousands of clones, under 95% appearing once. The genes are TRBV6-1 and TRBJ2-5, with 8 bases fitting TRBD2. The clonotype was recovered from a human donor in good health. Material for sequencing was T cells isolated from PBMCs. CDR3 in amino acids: CASSESVGTSIETQYF. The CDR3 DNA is TGTGCCAGCAGTGAATCGGTCGGGACTAGTATAGAGACCCAGTACTTC.